The 27 T cell receptor beta chains below all came from one sample that was sequenced in a study of blood T cell repertoires in COVID-19 (dated by TCRdb to the early 2020s). The library relied on the immunoSEQ multiplex PCR assay. What TCRdb holds here is the immuneACCESS table cut down to in-frame rearrangements. Part of the clones is not present; checked against another copy, under half of the missing clones reflect an unresolved V gene, and the others are unexplained. The table for this sample lists 100,000 to 150,000 clones; around nine tenths of them were counted only once. The ten largest clones add up to approximately 2.3% of the sample. Sequencing used PBMCs or T cells enriched from blood (not recorded which). These receptors came from a woman aged 50 to 60 who had recovered from COVID-19.

V usage is TRBV11-2 and J usage is TRBJ1-2; D unresolved. Germline V gives CDR1 SGHAT, CDR2 FQNNGV. V lost 0 bases, J lost 0 bases, and 8 bases lay in between. The CDR3 runs 15 residues. The CDR3: CASSLEGSPNYGYTF. The DNA for the CDR3 is TGTGCCAGCAGCTTAGAGGGCTCACCTAACTATGGCTACACCTTC.

V gene TRBV19 combines with J gene TRBJ1-1, with D possibly being TRBD1 (5 bases). The CDR3 sequence is 15 residues long. Germline CDR1 reads LNHDA; CDR2 reads SQIVND (reference sequence). V gave up 6 bases and J gave up 1 base, with 15 bases separating them. The CDR3 DNA is TGTGCCAGTAGCTTTGGGGCAGGACCGAACACTGAAGCTTTCTTT. Translating it yields CASSFGAGPNTEAFF.

This clone occurred once. The V call is TRBV19, the J call TRBJ1-1, with D tentatively TRBD1 (5 bases). With 8 bases removed from V and 3 bases from J, the gap between germline ends came to 16 bases. Germline V gives CDR1 LNHDA, CDR2 SQIVND (reference sequence). The CDR3 sequence is 14 residues long. CDR3 amino acids: CASRRGGWDTEAFF. CDR3 bases: TGTGCCAGTCGTCGGGGGGGGTGGGACACTGAAGCTTTCTTT.

J is TRBJ2-1 and V is TRBV6-5; 7 nucleotides match TRBD1. The CDR3 is 13 amino acids. Looked up from germline, CDR1 is MNHEY and CDR2 is SVGAGI. The junction had 8 bases not matched to a gene; V was cut back by 6 bases and J by 9 bases. CDR3: CASSDRVWSEQFF. Written as DNA, the CDR3 is TGTGCCAGCAGCGACAGGGTCTGGAGTGAGCAGTTCTTC.

This clone was picked up a small number of times. The gene calls are TRBV6-5 and TRBJ1-5, with 7 bases aligning to TRBD1. V shed 6 bases, J shed 2 bases, and the junction held 4 bases outside the gene matches. The CDR3 covers 14 residues. In germline, CDR1 is MNHEY, CDR2 SVGAGI. The CDR3 protein is CASSRDSRNQPQHF. The DNA for the CDR3 is TGTGCCAGCAGCCGGGACAGCCGCAATCAGCCCCAGCATTTT.

This chain connects TRBV29-1 to TRBJ2-7; D may be TRBD2 (6 bases). Germline assignment: CDR1 SQVTM and CDR2 ANQGSEA. V dropped 6 bases and J dropped 5 bases, with 17 bases sitting between them. The CDR3 is 13 residues long. In DNA, the CDR3 is TGCAGCGTGGGGGGTTTGGGGGTACACGAGCAGTACTTC. Amino acids: CSVGGLGVHEQYF.

The chain couples TRBV15 to TRBJ1-5; no reliable D call. V was shortened by 8 bases and J by 3 bases, with 11 bases between the two germline ends. The germline V gene encodes CDR1 LNHNV and CDR2 YYDKDF (reference sequence). The CDR3 contains 13 residues. Here the CDR3 reads CATREVYNQPQHF. In DNA form, the CDR3 reads TGTGCCACCCGCGAGGTGTACAATCAGCCCCAGCATTTT.

V usage is TRBV29-1 and J usage is TRBJ2-1, with D hard to call. This CDR3 has 12 amino acids. V was cut by 2 bases and J by 6 bases, with 8 bases left in between. The germline gives CDR1 SQVTM, CDR2 ANQGSEA. For the CDR3, the DNA is TGCAGCGTTGAATTACTTCCCAATGAGCAGTTCTTC. This codes for CSVELLPNEQFF.

The chain employs TRBV14 and TRBJ2-7; no firm D call. Germline lookup yields CDR1 SGHDN and CDR2 FVKESK. Trimming shortened V by 4 bases and J by 4 bases, and 23 bases separated the two germline ends. This CDR3 contains 17 residues. The CDR3 loop is CASSPRLTVLSEYEQYF. CDR3 coding DNA: TGTGCCAGCAGCCCACGATTGACGGTTTTAAGCGAATACGAGCAGTACTTC. Variable domain in full (rest from reference TRBV14 and TRBJ2-7): EAGVTQFPSHSVIEKGQTVTLRCDPISGHDNLYWYRRVMGKEIKFLLHFVKESKQDESGMPNNRFLAERTGGTYSTLKVQPAELEDSGVYFCASSPRLTVLSEYEQYFGPGTRLTVT.

The CDR3 spells CASSFDRAPYEQYF. Written as DNA, the CDR3 is TGTGCCAGCAGCTTCGACAGGGCCCCCTACGAGCAGTACTTC. The chain uses TRBV7-8 and TRBJ2-7, with 7 bases lining up with TRBD1. The length of the CDR3 is 14 residues. V was pared by 3 bases and J by 2 bases, with 4 bases of the junction left unmatched. Germline values: CDR1 SGHVS, CDR2 FQNEAQ.

The gene calls are TRBV5-8 and TRBJ2-3; maybe TRBD1 (5 bases). The ends were cut back, 0 bases at V and 0 bases at J, with 8 bases in the middle. The length of the CDR3 is 15 residues. Germline lookup yields CDR1 SGHTS and CDR2 YDEGEE. The CDR3 coding sequence is TGTGCCAGCAGCTTGGGGACAACTAGCACAGATACGCAGTATTTT. Translation gives CASSLGTTSTDTQYF. Complete variable domain (other parts from reference TRBV5-8 and TRBJ2-3): EAGVTQSPTHLIKTRGQQATLRCSPISGHTSVYWYQQALGLGLQFLLWYDEGEERNRGNFPPRFSGRQFPNYSSELNVNALELEDSALYLCASSLGTTSTDTQYFGPGTRLTVL.

The V and J genes are TRBV19 and TRBJ2-3; D is undetermined. The CDR3 runs 11 residues. V was shortened by 4 bases and J by 6 bases, with 5 bases between the two germline ends. CDR1 and CDR2 from the germline V gene are LNHDA and SQIVND (reference sequence). The CDR3 is CASSTQDTQYF. The CDR3 nucleotides are TGTGCCAGTAGTACCCAGGATACGCAGTATTTT.

The chain has TRBV7-8 and TRBJ2-3; D gene unclear. Per germline, CDR1 SGHVS and CDR2 FQNEAQ. V was clipped by 8 bases and J by 2 bases, with 26 bases between them. The CDR3 is 18 residues long. The CDR3 sequence is CASGLSRGIPMVTDTQYF. The CDR3 region has the DNA TGTGCCAGCGGTCTAAGCCGAGGTATCCCTATGGTCACAGATACGCAGTATTTT.

This clone was picked up one time. The chain joins TRBV7-2 to TRBJ1-3; maybe TRBD1 (6 bases). The CDR3 loop spans 15 amino acids. Trimming took off 5 bases at V and 0 bases at J, with 11 bases between the two ends. Germline V gene data show CDR1 as SGHTA and CDR2 as FQGNSA. The DNA for the CDR3 is TGTGCCAGCAGCCACGGGGGGGCCTCTGGAAACACCATATATTTT. Its translation is CASSHGGASGNTIYF.

This clone was observed once. The rearrangement uses TRBV28 and TRBJ1-5; D possibly corresponds to TRBD1 (5 bases). V shed 8 bases and J shed 4 bases, with 12 bases lying between them. The CDR3 spans 13 residues. CDR1 and CDR2 (germline): MDHEN, SYDVKM. As DNA, the CDR3 is TGTGCCAGCGATCGGGGGGGAAATCAGCCCCAGCATTTT. It is translated as CASDRGGNQPQHF.

The chain links TRBV7-8 to TRBJ2-7; no reliable D call. Germline-derived CDR1 and CDR2 are SGHVS and FQNEAQ. The CDR3 has 15 amino acids. Trimming removed 1 base from V and 0 bases from J, with 10 bases in between. DNA for the CDR3: TGTGCCAGCAGCTTAGGAGCCTTGAGCTCCTACGAGCAGTACTTC. This encodes CASSLGALSSYEQYF.

The V call is TRBV10-3, the J call TRBJ1-5, with 12 nucleotides matching TRBD1. V was clipped by 4 bases and J by 7 bases; unmatched bases: 5. This CDR3 is 15 amino acids long. Germline CDR1 ENHRY, CDR2 SYGVKD. The CDR3 protein is CAISAGTGGEQPQHF. In DNA, the CDR3 is TGTGCCATCAGTGCGGGGACAGGGGGCGAACAGCCCCAGCATTTT.

This clone appeared a single time. The chain is built from TRBV19 and TRBJ1-3; maybe TRBD1 (5 bases). CDR1 is LNHDA, CDR2 SQIVND, per germline (reference sequence). Between the trimmed V and J ends, which lost 5 bases and 4 bases, there was a span of 12 bases. The CDR3 totals 14 residues. The CDR3 bases are TGTGCCAGTAGTTCACAAAGGGGAGGAAACACCATATATTTT. This gives the protein CASSSQRGGNTIYF.

The chain joins TRBV27 to TRBJ2-7, with 8 bases lining up with TRBD1. With 7 bases clipped from V and 0 bases from J, the junction kept 8 bases outside the gene matches. The CDR3 has 15 residues. Germline CDR1 is MNHEY and CDR2 is SMNVEV (reference sequence). The CDR3, as DNA: TGTGCCAGCACCCCCGAGGACAGGGACTCCTACGAGCAGTACTTC. Residues: CASTPEDRDSYEQYF.

The chain uses TRBV7-2 and TRBJ2-7; tentatively, D is TRBD2 (6 bases). V was shortened by 8 bases and J by 0 bases, with 20 bases between the two germline ends. This CDR3 spans 16 amino acids. Germline assignment: CDR1 SGHTA and CDR2 FQGNSA. CDR3 bases: TGTGCCAGCGGGGCGGGGCCTCAAACTCCCTCCTACGAGCAGTACTTC. Its translation: CASGAGPQTPSYEQYF.

This chain uses TRBV6-5 with TRBJ2-7, with a possible D match to TRBD1 (6 bases). CDR3 size: 15 residues. Germline V gene sequence: CDR1 MNHEY, CDR2 SVGAGI. V shed 1 base and J shed 3 bases, with 13 bases lying between them. The chain's CDR3 is CASSYYWTESYEQYF. DNA for the CDR3: TGTGCCAGCAGTTACTACTGGACAGAAAGCTACGAGCAGTACTTC.

This rearrangement joins TRBV3-1 (or the pseudogene TRBV3-2) to TRBJ1-1, with 7 positions matching TRBD1. CDR3 length: 14 residues. Unmatched junction bases numbered 5, after V lost 2 bases and J lost 5 bases. CDR1 is LGHDT and CDR2 is YNNKEL in the germline V gene (reference sequence). CDR3 sequence: CASSQPRGQTEAFF. The CDR3 bases are TGTGCCAGCAGCCAACCAAGGGGGCAAACTGAAGCTTTCTTT.

This clone was found a few times. The CDR3 spells CASSQDPSQNGYTF. As DNA, the CDR3 is TGTGCCAGCAGCCAAGATCCGTCGCAGAATGGCTACACCTTC. J is TRBJ1-2 and V is TRBV4-2; D is unclear. V lost 0 bases and J 6 bases, leaving 11 bases between the germline ends. Germline V gives CDR1 LGHNA, CDR2 YNFKEQ. This CDR3 has 14 residues.

J is TRBJ1-2 and V is TRBV5-5; tentatively, D is TRBD1 (6 bases). Germline-derived CDR1 and CDR2 are SGHKS and YYEKEE (reference sequence). The CDR3 extends over 16 amino acids. The V end lost 0 bases, the J end lost 5 bases, and 17 bases lay between the germline ends. CDR3 coding DNA: TGTGCCAGCAGCTTGGTTGATGGGCCCAGGGGATATGGCTACACCTTC. As protein: CASSLVDGPRGYGYTF.

The chain has TRBV7-3 and TRBJ1-6; D is unclear. The CDR3 is 17 residues long. The V and J ends lost 4 bases and 8 bases respectively, with 21 bases between them. Germline V CDR1 and CDR2: SGHTA, FQGTGA. CDR3 sequence reads: CASSSEIAGSKHSPLHF. Written as DNA, the CDR3 is TGTGCCAGCAGCTCCGAAATAGCCGGGTCCAAACATTCACCCCTCCACTTT.

The J gene is TRBJ1-5, the V gene TRBV19; 8 bases are shared with TRBD1. V lost 6 bases, J lost 2 bases, and 3 bases stayed unmatched. CDR1 is LNHDA, CDR2 SQIVND, per germline (reference sequence). This CDR3 is 14 amino acids long. The CDR3 spells CASSRGQGNQPQHF. CDR3 nucleotide sequence: TGTGCCAGTAGCAGGGGGCAGGGCAATCAGCCCCAGCATTTT.

The chain recombines TRBV7-9 with TRBJ2-3; D gene unclear. The CDR3 runs 18 residues. Germline loops: CDR1 SEHNR, CDR2 FQNEAQ (reference sequence). V gave up 2 bases and J gave up 1 base, with 19 bases separating them. The CDR3 protein is CASSLRLPWVRGTDTQYF. The CDR3 DNA follows: TGTGCCAGCAGCTTAAGGCTACCTTGGGTACGGGGCACAGATACGCAGTATTTT.